This entry lists 8 T cell receptor beta chains sequenced from one sample in a study of blood T cell repertoires in COVID-19. Profiling relied on immunoSEQ multiplex PCR, and the TCRdb table lists in-frame clones only, not all of them. The table has 250,000 to 350,000 clones, 85% seen once; the top ten hold about 2.7%. Sequenced: PBMCs or T cells enriched from blood (not recorded which). Receptors originate from a woman in her forties or fifties who had recovered from COVID-19.

The rearrangement links TRBV24-1 to TRBJ2-5; TRBD1 agrees at 11 bases. The CDR3 sequence is 16 residues long. Unmatched junction bases numbered 5, after V lost 4 bases and J lost 2 bases. Germline CDR1 is KGHDR and CDR2 is SFDVKD. CDR3 sequence reads: CATSERRDRGQETQYF. As DNA, the CDR3 is TGTGCCACCAGTGAACGCCGGGACAGGGGGCAAGAGACCCAGTACTTC.

This chain links TRBV5-8 with TRBJ1-5; D unresolved. The CDR3 runs to 15 residues. V dropped 1 base and J dropped 0 bases, with 8 bases sitting between them. CDR1 is SGHTS and CDR2 is YDEGEE in the germline V gene. The CDR3 DNA reads TGTGCCAGCAGCTTGCGCCAGTATAGCAATCAGCCCCAGCATTTT. This encodes CASSLRQYSNQPQHF.

This clone was picked up a small number of times. This rearrangement joins TRBV7-9 to TRBJ2-7, with TRBD1 matching 8 bases. This CDR3 region has 12 residues. Germline lookup yields CDR1 SEHNR and CDR2 FQNEAQ (reference sequence). V trimming: 5 bases; J trimming: 5 bases; junction bases outside the gene matches: 2. The CDR3: CASSRTGNEQYF. The CDR3 coding sequence is TGTGCCAGCAGCAGGACAGGGAACGAGCAGTACTTC.

The gene calls are TRBV28 and TRBJ1-1, with D perhaps matching TRBD1 (6 bases). Germline V gene data show CDR1 as MDHEN and CDR2 as SYDVKM. V was trimmed by 5 bases and J by 5 bases, leaving 15 bases between them. This CDR3 comprises 14 residues. CDR3 DNA sequence: TGTGCCAGCAGTGGGGGGGCTGCGGGAACTGAAGCTTTCTTT. As protein: CASSGGAAGTEAFF.

On this clone: In the same sample, other DNA sequences code for this CDR3. The J gene is TRBJ2-5, the V gene TRBV5-1, with 7 bases fitting TRBD2. Germline assignment: CDR1 SGHRS and CDR2 YFSETQ. V trimming: 0 bases; J trimming: 5 bases; junction bases outside the gene matches: 1. The CDR3 totals 13 residues. CDR3 coding DNA: TGCGCCAGCAGCTTGGGCGGGGGTGAGACCCAGTACTTC. Translated, it gives CASSLGGGETQYF.

The chain combines TRBV5-1 with TRBJ2-3; TRBD2 agrees at 9 bases. Germline trimming cut 3 bases from V and 2 bases from J; bases unmatched to any gene: 7. Looked up from germline, CDR1 is SGHRS and CDR2 is YFSETQ. The CDR3 has 16 amino acids. The CDR3: CASSSTSGLNTDTQYF. CDR3 DNA sequence: TGCGCCAGCAGCTCCACTAGCGGGCTAAACACAGATACGCAGTATTTT. The full variable domain, completed using reference TRBV5-1 and TRBJ2-3, is KAGVTQTPRYLIKTRGQQVTLSCSPISGHRSVSWYQQTPGQGLQFLFEYFSETQRNKGNFPGRFSGRQFSNSRSEMNVSTLELGDSALYLCASSSTSGLNTDTQYFGPGTRLTVL.

J is TRBJ1-2 and V is TRBV15; TRBD1 matches at 7 bases. The CDR3 consists of 16 residues. V trimming: 1 base; J trimming: 8 bases; junction bases outside the gene matches: 13. Germline CDR1 reads LNHNV; CDR2 reads YYDKDF (reference sequence). The DNA for the CDR3 is TGTGCCACCAGCAGAGCGGGACAGTATGAACTTGGCGGCTACACCTTC. Translated, it gives CATSRAGQYELGGYTF.

This chain connects TRBV6-2 or TRBV6-3 to TRBJ2-3; D possibly corresponds to TRBD2 (5 bases). CDR3 length equals 16 residues. In germline, CDR1 is MNHEY, CDR2 SVGEGT. Trimming pared 5 bases from V and 5 bases from J, leaving 20 bases between. The CDR3: CASSDFKADLIDTQYF. The DNA of the CDR3 is TGTGCCAGCAGTGACTTTAAAGCGGACCTTATAGATACGCAGTATTTT.